This T cell receptor beta chain was documented in a study of cytomegalovirus exposure and HLA in healthy donors. The study's findings and limits: In vitro experiments confirmed that a few CMV-associated chains were specific for CMV antigens. Association with HLA alleles at 0.05 false discovery rate was found for 16,951 TCR beta sequences in a later analysis. Judged likely to be a sequencing artifact was a cluster of highly shared sequence variants. The only immune exposure information that was available was CMV serostatus.

PCR used 60 Vbeta primers and 13 Jbeta primers. The method was immunoSEQ multiplex PCR; TCRdb's version includes in-frame clones alone and lacks a portion of them. The sample holds 210,000 or so clones, roughly 91% seen once. With respect to this clone: Its antigen is undetermined.

V gave up 7 bases and J gave up 5 bases, with 20 bases separating them. CDR3 length equals 15 residues. Per the germline V gene, CDR1 is LNHDA and CDR2 is SQIVND (reference sequence). Material: PBMCs. The V call is TRBV19, the J call TRBJ1-1, with D possibly matching TRBD1 (5 bases). This receptor was taken from a woman in her late teens or twenties in good health and CMV-seronegative. CDR3 bases: TGTGCCAGTACCGCCCTTGGGGGGAGTAGGACTGAAGCTTTCTTT. Its translation: CASTALGGSRTEAFF.